This T cell receptor (beta chain) was observed in a study of blood T cell repertoires in COVID-19. At the level of the study: Spain, Italy and the United States supplied samples that represented acute and convalescent COVID-19. In each case, the material was cDNA or gDNA derived from T cells, B-cell-depleted T cells, or PBMCs.

How the authors handled the data: Nucleated cell number was recorded as an estimate derived from reference gene primer amplification. Assay used: immunoSEQ multiplex PCR; TCRdb lists only in-frame clones, some missing. V and J calls and clone size are copied from that table; D and trimming were computed from the DNA. In the table there are roughly 32,000 clones, approximately 82% of which are singletons. The sequencing input was peripheral blood. This receptor was obtained from an elderly man with active or convalescent COVID-19.

Here the CDR3 reads CASSQDQEAASYEQYF. The CDR3 DNA sequence: TGTGCCAGCAGCCAAGATCAGGAGGCAGCATCCTACGAGCAGTACTTC. The V and J genes are TRBV3-1 (or the pseudogene TRBV3-2) and TRBJ2-7; D is perhaps TRBD2 (5 bases). Germline V gene data show CDR1 as LGHDT and CDR2 as YNNKEL (reference sequence). With 0 bases removed from V and 1 base from J, the gap between germline ends came to 13 bases. The CDR3 covers 16 residues.